This T cell receptor (beta chain) is drawn from a study of blood T cell repertoires in COVID-19. Sequencing used immunoSEQ multiplex PCR; TCRdb keeps in-frame clones, though not all of them. The sample has 28,000 or so clones; over 75% are singletons. The J segment lost 9 bases and the V segment lost 4 bases, leaving 9 bases of the junction unmatched. The CDR3 runs to 14 residues. Germline lookup yields CDR1 SGHDT and CDR2 YYEEEE. Sequenced: peripheral blood. The sequence was obtained from an elderly woman with COVID-19, enrolled during active disease. V is TRBV5-6 and J is TRBJ2-1; 8 bases are a match to TRBD2. The CDR3, as DNA: TGTGCCAGCAGCGGGATCAGCGGGGGCGGTGAGCAGTTCTTC. This translates into CASSGISGGGEQFF.